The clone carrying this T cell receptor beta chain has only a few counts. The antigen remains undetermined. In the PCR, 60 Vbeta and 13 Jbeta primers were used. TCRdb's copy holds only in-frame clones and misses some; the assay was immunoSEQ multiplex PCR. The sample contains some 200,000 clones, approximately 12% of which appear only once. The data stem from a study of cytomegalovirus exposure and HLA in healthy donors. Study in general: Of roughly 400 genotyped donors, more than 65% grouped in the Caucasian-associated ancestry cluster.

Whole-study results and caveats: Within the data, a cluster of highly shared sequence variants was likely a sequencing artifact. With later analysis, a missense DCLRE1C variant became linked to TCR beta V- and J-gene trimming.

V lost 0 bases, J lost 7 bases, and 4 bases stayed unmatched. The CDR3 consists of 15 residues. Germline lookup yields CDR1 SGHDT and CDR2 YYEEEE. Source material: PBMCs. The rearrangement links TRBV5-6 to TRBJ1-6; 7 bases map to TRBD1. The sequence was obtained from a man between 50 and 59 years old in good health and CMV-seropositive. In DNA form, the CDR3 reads TGTGCCAGCAGCTTGGGACAGGGTGCAAATTCACCCCTCCACTTT. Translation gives CASSLGQGANSPLHF.